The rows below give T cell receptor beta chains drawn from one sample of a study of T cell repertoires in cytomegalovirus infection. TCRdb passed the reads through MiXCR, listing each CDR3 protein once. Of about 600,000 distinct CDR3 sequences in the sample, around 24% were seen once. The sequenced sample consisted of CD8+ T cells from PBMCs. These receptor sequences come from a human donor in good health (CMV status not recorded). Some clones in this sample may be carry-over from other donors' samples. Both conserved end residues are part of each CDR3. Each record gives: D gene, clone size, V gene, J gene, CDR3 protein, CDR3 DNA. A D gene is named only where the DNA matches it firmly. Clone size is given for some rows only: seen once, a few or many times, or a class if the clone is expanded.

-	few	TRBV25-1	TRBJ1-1	CASSASSYTEAFF	TGTGCCAGCAGTGCCAGTTCCTACACTGAAGCTTTCTTT
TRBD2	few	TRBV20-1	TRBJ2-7	CSASRRGGLEQYF	TGCAGTGCTAGCAGGCGGGGGGGCCTCGAGCAGTACTTC
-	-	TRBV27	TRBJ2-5	CVSSHGLRAAETQYF	TGTGTCAGCTCCCATGGTCTCCGAGCGGCAGAGACCCAGTACTTC
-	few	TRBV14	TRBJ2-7	CASSQEGGTYEQYF	TGTGCCAGCAGCCAAGAGGGCGGTACCTACGAGCAGTACTTC
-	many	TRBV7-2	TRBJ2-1	CASSPVKNEQFF	TGTGCCAGCAGCCCCGTGAAGAATGAGCAGTTCTTC
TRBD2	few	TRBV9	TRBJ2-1	CASTPGGISYNEQFF	TGTGCCAGCACTCCGGGGGGTATCTCCTACAATGAGCAGTTCTTC
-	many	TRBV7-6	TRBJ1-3	CASSAYRERSGNTIYF	TGTGCCAGCAGCGCCTACAGGGAGAGGTCTGGAAACACCATATATTTT
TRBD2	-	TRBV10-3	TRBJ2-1	CTIGQIAGARGNEQFF	TGTACCATCGGCCAGATAGCGGGGGCCCGGGGCAATGAGCAGTTCTTC
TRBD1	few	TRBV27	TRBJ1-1	CASSLSVTGGVTEAFF	TGTGCCAGCAGTTTATCGGTAACAGGGGGGGTCACTGAAGCTTTCTTT
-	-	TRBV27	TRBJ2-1	CASTLRGAYNEQFF	TGTGCCAGCACCCTTCGAGGGGCCTACAATGAGCAGTTCTTC
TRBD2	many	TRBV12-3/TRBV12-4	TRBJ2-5	CASSSTSPWETQYF	TGTGCCAGCAGTTCGACTAGCCCTTGGGAGACCCAGTACTTC
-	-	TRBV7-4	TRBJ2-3	CASSLALRIGVTDTQYF	TGTGCCAGCAGCTTAGCACTTAGGATTGGGGTCACAGATACGCAGTATTTT
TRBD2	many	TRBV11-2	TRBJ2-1	CATSEAGRGAYNEQFF	TGTGCCACCTCCGAGGCGGGGCGGGGGGCCTACAATGAGCAGTTCTTC
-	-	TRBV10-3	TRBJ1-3	CAISESENTIYF	TGTGCCATCAGTGAGAGCGAAAACACCATATATTTT
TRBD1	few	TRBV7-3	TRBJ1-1	CASSLDQGANTEAFF	TGTGCCAGCAGCCTAGACCAGGGGGCTAACACTGAAGCTTTCTTT
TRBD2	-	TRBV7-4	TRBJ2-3	CASSLGSGETADTQYF	TGTGCCAGCAGCTTAGGTAGCGGGGAAACCGCAGATACGCAGTATTTT
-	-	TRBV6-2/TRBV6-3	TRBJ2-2	CASSSRDSPNTGELFF	TGTGCCAGCAGTTCTAGGGATAGTCCTAACACCGGGGAGCTGTTTTTT
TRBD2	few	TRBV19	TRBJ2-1	CASSFGFELAGVIEQFF	TGTGCCAGTAGTTTCGGTTTTGAGCTAGCGGGGGTGATTGAGCAGTTCTTC
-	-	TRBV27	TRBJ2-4	CASSFNGNIQYF	TGTGCCAGCAGTTTTAACGGGAACATTCAGTACTTC
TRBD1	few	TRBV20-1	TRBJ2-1	CSARLWTGYNEQFF	TGCAGTGCTAGGTTGTGGACAGGTTACAATGAGCAGTTCTTC
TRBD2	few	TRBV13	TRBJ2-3	CASSTLAGGVTDTQYF	TGTGCCAGCAGCACCTTAGCGGGGGGTGTCACAGATACGCAGTATTTT
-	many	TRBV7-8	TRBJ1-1	CASSLALSRANTEAFF	TGTGCCAGCAGCTTAGCGCTCAGCAGGGCGAACACTGAAGCTTTCTTT
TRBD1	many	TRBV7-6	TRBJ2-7	CASSLADRGFDEQYF	TGTGCCAGCAGCTTAGCCGACAGGGGGTTCGACGAGCAGTACTTC
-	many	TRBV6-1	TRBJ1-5	CASSESRHNNQPQHF	TGTGCCAGCAGTGAAAGTCGTCATAACAATCAGCCCCAGCATTTT
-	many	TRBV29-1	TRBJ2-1	CSVGPGLEYNEQFF	TGCAGCGTTGGACCGGGACTGGAGTACAATGAGCAGTTCTTC
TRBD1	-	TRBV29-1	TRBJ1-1	CSVQGASTEAFF	TGCAGCGTTCAGGGGGCGAGCACTGAAGCTTTCTTT
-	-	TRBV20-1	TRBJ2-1	CSARDRSVVEQFF	TGCAGTGCTAGAGATCGGAGCGTAGTAGAGCAGTTCTTC
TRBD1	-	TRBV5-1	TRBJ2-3	CASSLRKTGDLTDTQYF	TGCGCCAGCAGCCTTAGGAAGACAGGGGACCTCACAGATACGCAGTATTTT
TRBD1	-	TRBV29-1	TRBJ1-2	CSVWTGIVNYGYTF	TGCAGCGTCTGGACAGGGATTGTTAACTATGGCTACACCTTC
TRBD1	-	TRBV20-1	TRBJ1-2	CSARAPDRVEEYGYTF	TGCAGTGCTAGAGCCCCGGACAGGGTTGAGGAGTATGGCTACACCTTC
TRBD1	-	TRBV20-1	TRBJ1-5	CSARDPGQRYPSNQPQHF	TGCAGTGCTAGAGATCCGGGACAGCGGTACCCTAGCAATCAGCCCCAGCATTTT
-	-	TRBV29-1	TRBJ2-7	CSVYLGEQYF	TGCAGCGTTTACCTCGGCGAGCAGTACTTC
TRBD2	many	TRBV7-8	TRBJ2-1	CASSRIDRGGHNEQFF	TGTGCCAGCAGCCGTATCGATCGGGGGGGCCACAATGAGCAGTTCTTC
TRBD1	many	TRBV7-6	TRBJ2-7	CASSLGTGSHEQYF	TGTGCCAGCAGCTTGGGGACAGGGAGCCACGAGCAGTACTTC
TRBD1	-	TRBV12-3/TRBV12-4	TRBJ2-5	CASSLTGGEKTQYF	TGTGCCAGCAGTCTGACAGGGGGCGAGAAGACCCAGTACTTC
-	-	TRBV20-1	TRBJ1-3	CSASGFGNTIYF	TGCAGTGCCTCCGGGTTTGGAAACACCATATATTTT
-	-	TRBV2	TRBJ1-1	CVSIPWGTEAFF	TGTGTCAGCATTCCTTGGGGGACTGAAGCTTTCTTT
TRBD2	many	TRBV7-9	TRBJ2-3	CASRSLAGMSTDTQYF	TGTGCCAGCAGATCTCTAGCGGGGATGAGCACAGATACGCAGTATTTT
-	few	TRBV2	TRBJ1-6	CASHTYNSPLHF	TGTGCCAGTCACACGTATAATTCACCCCTCCACTTT
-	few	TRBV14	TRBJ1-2	CASSQTPAQGSYGYTF	TGTGCCAGCAGCCAGACCCCCGCGCAGGGGAGCTATGGCTACACCTTC
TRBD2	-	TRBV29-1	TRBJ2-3	CSVGPLVASGVTDTQYF	TGCAGCGTTGGACCCCTGGTGGCTAGCGGGGTAACAGATACGCAGTATTTT
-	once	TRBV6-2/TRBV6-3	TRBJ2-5	CVSSYGGETQYF	TGTGTCAGCAGTTACGGGGGAGAGACCCAGTACTTC
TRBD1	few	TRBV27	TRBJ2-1	CASSLFGGTGARSYNEQFF	TGTGCCAGCAGTTTATTCGGCGGGACAGGGGCCCGCTCCTACAATGAGCAGTTCTTC
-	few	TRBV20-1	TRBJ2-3	CSARLVPGNGDTQYF	TGCAGTGCTAGACTAGTCCCGGGGAACGGTGATACGCAGTATTTT
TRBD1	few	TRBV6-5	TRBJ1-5	CATGGRGKDSNQPQHF	TGTGCCACAGGGGGCAGAGGGAAAGATAGCAATCAGCCCCAGCATTTT
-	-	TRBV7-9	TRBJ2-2	CASSPLAGPSVGELFF	TGTGCCAGCAGCCCCCTGGCGGGTCCCTCTGTAGGGGAGCTGTTTTTT
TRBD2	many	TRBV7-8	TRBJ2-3	CASSEPGLATADTQYF	TGTGCCAGCAGCGAGCCGGGACTAGCGACAGCAGATACGCAGTATTTT
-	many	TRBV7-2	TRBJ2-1	CASSLDPDPLNEQFF	TGTGCCAGCAGCCTTGATCCGGACCCCCTAAATGAGCAGTTCTTC
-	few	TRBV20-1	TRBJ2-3	CSAPRDRSQYF	TGCAGTGCTCCCCGGGACCGTTCGCAGTATTTT
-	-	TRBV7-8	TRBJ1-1	CVSSLDSVNTEAFF	TGTGTCAGCAGCCTGGACAGTGTGAACACTGAAGCTTTCTTT
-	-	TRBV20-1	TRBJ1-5	CSAKHYSNQPQHF	TGCAGTGCCAAACACTATAGCAATCAGCCCCAGCATTTT
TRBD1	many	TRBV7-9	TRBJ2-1	CASSLGQGAYNEQFF	TGTGCCAGCAGCTTAGGACAGGGGGCTTACAATGAGCAGTTCTTC
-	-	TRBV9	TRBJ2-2	CASTGAWPGELFF	TGTGCCAGCACCGGAGCTTGGCCCGGGGAGCTGTTTTTT